Below, 26 T cell receptor beta chains from the same sample are listed, as sequenced in a study of cytomegalovirus exposure and HLA in healthy donors. Primers for the PCR totalled 60 Vbeta and 13 Jbeta. This table comes from immunoSEQ multiplex PCR, and its TCRdb copy is limited to in-frame clones, with some not included. The sample shows some 180,000 clones, about 85% of them seen only once. Sequencing was performed on PBMCs. The receptors were gathered from a girl between 5 and 17 years old in good health and CMV-seropositive.

The chain links TRBV4-2 to TRBJ1-2; 10 nucleotides match TRBD1. From germline, CDR1 is LGHNA and CDR2 YNFKEQ. With V trimmed by 1 base and J by 4 bases, 0 bases remained unmatched. CDR3 length equals 14 residues. The CDR3 region is CASSQGTGGYGYTF. In DNA, the CDR3 is TGTGCCAGCAGCCAAGGGACAGGGGGCTATGGCTACACCTTC.

V and J are TRBV5-1 and TRBJ2-7; the match to TRBD2 covers 8 bases. CDR1 is SGHRS and CDR2 is YFSETQ in the germline V gene. This CDR3 has 17 amino acids. After removal of 1 base from V and 0 bases from J, the junction contained 9 bases not matched to a gene. CDR3 bases: TGCGCCAGCAGCTTGCGGGGTAGCGGGGACCACTCCTACGAGCAGTACTTC. The encoded protein is CASSLRGSGDHSYEQYF.

The chain is built from TRBV2 and TRBJ2-7; D gene unclear. Germline-derived CDR1 and CDR2 are SNHLY and FYNNEI. The CDR3 covers 14 residues. The V gene lost 2 bases and the J gene lost 2 bases, with 10 bases spanning the gap. CDR3 loop: CASSERSQTYEQYF. For the CDR3, the DNA is TGTGCCAGCAGTGAACGCAGTCAAACCTACGAGCAGTACTTC.

The chain couples TRBV9 to TRBJ2-7; 14 bases are shared with TRBD2. CDR3 size: 15 residues. The germline V gene encodes CDR1 SGDLS and CDR2 YYNGEE. V shed 3 bases and J 4 bases; nucleotides not matched to a gene: 3. The CDR3 coding sequence is TGTGCCAGCAGCGGGGGGACTAGCGGGAGTTACGAGCAGTACTTC. Its translation is CASSGGTSGSYEQYF.

The rearrangement links TRBV27 to TRBJ1-2; no clear D. The CDR3 is 16 residues long. Deletions cut 4 bases from V and 8 bases from J, with 23 bases between. CDR1 and CDR2 from the germline V gene are MNHEY and SMNVEV (reference sequence). The CDR3 is CASSSLPETQRRGYTF. The CDR3 bases are TGTGCCAGCAGTTCCCTCCCCGAAACTCAAAGGAGGGGCTACACCTTC.

This clone has just a few counts. The chain carries TRBV6-6 and TRBJ1-2; D gene unclear. Germline assignment: CDR1 MNHNY and CDR2 SVGAGI (reference sequence). Trimming took 5 bases from V and 1 from J, leaving 11 bases between them. The CDR3 length is 14 residues. CDR3 nucleotide sequence: TGTGCCAGCAGTCGGGAAGGGATTAACTATGGCTACACCTTC. Amino acids: CASSREGINYGYTF.

The V and J genes are TRBV6-1 and TRBJ1-1, with D uncertain. Trimming left V 2 bases short and J 1 base short, with 8 bases between. Germline V gene data show CDR1 as MNHNS and CDR2 as SASEGT. This CDR3 spans 14 amino acids. CDR3 protein: CASSEIAGNTEAFF. The CDR3 DNA follows: TGTGCCAGCAGTGAAATCGCAGGGAACACTGAAGCTTTCTTT.

The chain links TRBV27 to TRBJ2-7; tentative D call: TRBD1 (5 bases). Germline V lookup: CDR1 MNHEY, CDR2 SMNVEV (reference sequence). The V end lost 6 bases, the J end lost 2 bases, and 17 bases lay between the germline ends. The CDR3 consists of 15 residues. The CDR3 DNA follows: TGTGCCAGCAGCAAGGAGACAGTCTATCCCTACGAGCAGTACTTC. This codes for CASSKETVYPYEQYF.

The chain recombines TRBV9 with TRBJ1-1; the match to TRBD1 covers 10 bases. The CDR3 is made up of 15 amino acids. Trimming removed 3 bases from V and 3 bases from J; junction bases left unmatched: 5. From germline, CDR1 is SGDLS and CDR2 YYNGEE. The CDR3 DNA reads TGTGCCAGCAGCGCCTCGGGACAGGGGTACACTGAAGCTTTCTTT. The encoded protein is CASSASGQGYTEAFF.

V and J are TRBV15 and TRBJ2-7, with unresolved D. Trimming stripped 5 bases from V and 5 bases from J, with 10 bases between. The CDR3 extends over 12 amino acids. Germline-derived CDR1 and CDR2 are LNHNV and YYDKDF (reference sequence). The CDR3 sequence: CATSSTSHEQYF. CDR3 bases: TGTGCCACCAGCTCTACGTCCCACGAGCAGTACTTC.

The chain links TRBV4-1 to TRBJ2-2, with 14 positions matching TRBD2. J lost 1 base, V lost 0 bases, and 7 bases had no gene match. The CDR3 covers 20 residues. CDR1 is MGHRA and CDR2 is YSYEKL in the germline V gene. The CDR3 sequence is CASSQDRGLAGALNTGELFF. In nucleotides, the CDR3 is TGCGCCAGCAGCCAAGATCGGGGACTAGCGGGAGCCCTGAACACCGGGGAGCTGTTTTTT.

The V gene is TRBV11-2, the J gene TRBJ1-1; D gene ambiguous. Germline assignment: CDR1 SGHAT and CDR2 FQNNGV. There are 16 residues in the CDR3. Trimming left V 1 base short and J 0 bases short, with 12 bases between. The CDR3 reads CASSLGAGILNTEAFF. The CDR3 coding sequence is TGTGCCAGCAGCTTAGGTGCGGGGATCCTGAACACTGAAGCTTTCTTT.

The chain couples TRBV5-8 to TRBJ2-7; no reliable D call. Trimming cost V 1 base and J 4 bases, with 9 bases left between them. CDR3 length: 13 amino acids. Germline V CDR1 and CDR2: SGHTS, YDEGEE. The CDR3 DNA sequence: TGTGCCAGCAGCTTGTCCTACGTTTACGAGCAGTACTTC. Its protein is CASSLSYVYEQYF.

J is TRBJ1-1 and V is TRBV15; the D gene is possibly TRBD1 (5 bases). The germline V gene encodes CDR1 LNHNV and CDR2 YYDKDF (reference sequence). The CDR3 extends over 12 amino acids. The V gene lost 8 bases and the J gene lost 6 bases, with 13 bases spanning the gap. CDR3 coding DNA: TGTGCCACCCGGGGGGTGCTGCCTGAAGCTTTCTTT. Translation: CATRGVLPEAFF.

V and J are TRBV10-3 and TRBJ2-1, with a tentative D call TRBD1 (6 bases). In germline, CDR1 is ENHRY, CDR2 SYGVKD. The ends were cut back, 2 bases at V and 9 bases at J, with 14 bases in the middle. The CDR3 length is 14 residues. The CDR3 loop is CAISEGQIFTEQFF. CDR3 in DNA: TGTGCCATCAGTGAGGGACAGATTTTCACTGAGCAGTTCTTC.

This clone was counted a single time. J is TRBJ2-1 and V is TRBV7-2; weak D call: TRBD1 (6 bases). The CDR3 spans 14 residues. Germline values: CDR1 SGHTA, CDR2 FQGNSA. Trimming took 3 bases from V and 3 from J, leaving 9 bases between them. In DNA form, the CDR3 reads TGTGCCAGCAGCTTTGACAGGCTCTACAATGAGCAGTTCTTC. Its protein is CASSFDRLYNEQFF.

This chain uses TRBV7-6 with TRBJ2-1, with D perhaps TRBD2 (6 bases). Trimming left V 1 base short and J 4 bases short, with 14 bases between. Germline V gene lookup returns CDR1 SGHVS and CDR2 FNYEAQ. The CDR3 is 16 residues long. The CDR3 reads CASSLEDPSAYNEQFF. CDR3 nucleotides: TGTGCCAGCAGCTTAGAGGACCCTAGCGCTTACAATGAGCAGTTCTTC.

The V and J genes are TRBV30 and TRBJ1-1; D remains ambiguous. V was shortened by 0 bases and J by 6 bases, with 8 bases between the two germline ends. CDR1 GTSNPN and CDR2 SVGIG come from the germline V gene (reference sequence). The CDR3 loop spans 12 amino acids. The CDR3 region is CAWSVNLAEAFF. The CDR3 DNA follows: TGTGCCTGGAGTGTTAATTTAGCTGAAGCTTTCTTT.

The rearrangement links TRBV5-1 to TRBJ2-1; 8 bases agree with TRBD2. V lost 2 bases, J lost 1 base, and 8 bases stayed unmatched. The CDR3 loop spans 17 amino acids. Germline loops: CDR1 SGHRS, CDR2 YFSETQ. The DNA of the CDR3 is TGCGCCAGCAGCTTCCCCTCAAGCGGGAGTTCCTACAATGAGCAGTTCTTC. This codes for CASSFPSSGSSYNEQFF.

This clone appeared a single time. The junction does not match germline at one end; this may be a read error. V and J are TRBV27 and TRBJ2-7; D is possibly TRBD1 (6 bases). The CDR3 spans 14 residues. Germline V CDR1 and CDR2: MNHEY, SMNVEV (reference sequence). CDR3 nucleotide sequence: TGTGCCAGCGGTTTATCCCTTGGGGGCAACGAGCAGTACTTC. Translation: CASGLSLGGNEQYF.

The CDR3 region has the DNA TGTGCCAGCAGCGCGTACGCAGATACGCAGTATTTT. This gives the protein CASSAYADTQYF. The chain links TRBV7-9 to TRBJ2-3; D not certain. Trimming took 5 bases from V and 4 from J, leaving 7 bases between them. The CDR3 runs 12 residues. The germline V gene encodes CDR1 SEHNR and CDR2 FQNEAQ (reference sequence).

This clone was recorded a few times. The chain is built from TRBV11-2 and TRBJ1-5; the D is unclear. In germline, CDR1 is SGHAT, CDR2 FQNNGV. The V and J ends lost 5 bases and 0 bases respectively, with 5 bases between them. The CDR3 is made up of 13 amino acids. The CDR3 is CASSRYSNQPQHF. CDR3 bases: TGTGCCAGCAGCCGTTATAGCAATCAGCCCCAGCATTTT.

The chain couples TRBV5-1 to TRBJ1-1, with D maybe TRBD1 (6 bases). Germline V gives CDR1 SGHRS, CDR2 YFSETQ. This CDR3 is 14 amino acids long. V lost 4 bases, J lost 1 base, and 11 bases lay in between. The CDR3 bases are TGCGCCAGCAGCCCAGACAGGACGAACACTGAAGCTTTCTTT. Protein sequence: CASSPDRTNTEAFF.

This clone was observed a few times. The rearrangement links TRBV5-5 to TRBJ1-1; tentatively, D is TRBD1 (6 bases). This CDR3 has 14 residues. Looked up from germline, CDR1 is SGHKS and CDR2 is YYEKEE (reference sequence). V gave up 4 bases and J gave up 1 base, with 11 bases separating them. This chain's CDR3 is CASSPGHQNTEAFF. The CDR3 DNA reads TGTGCCAGCAGCCCGGGACACCAGAACACTGAAGCTTTCTTT.

The chain couples TRBV6-5 to TRBJ2-1; TRBD2 aligns across 7 bases. Germline lookup yields CDR1 MNHEY and CDR2 SVGAGI. V shed 0 bases, J shed 3 bases, and the junction held 5 bases outside the gene matches. CDR3 length: 16 amino acids. The CDR3 nucleotides read TGTGCCAGCAGTTACTCGACTAGCCCCCTCTACAATGAGCAGTTCTTC. The encoded protein is CASSYSTSPLYNEQFF.

J is TRBJ2-1 and V is TRBV27, with 12 bases lining up with TRBD2. The CDR3 sequence is 16 residues long. Trimming at V came to 5 bases and at J to 4 bases, leaving 6 bases not matched to a gene. Germline V lookup: CDR1 MNHEY, CDR2 SMNVEV (reference sequence). The CDR3 bases are TGTGCCAGCAGTCTTCTAGCGGGAGGGGGATACAATGAGCAGTTCTTC. Translation: CASSLLAGGGYNEQFF.